The next 20 T cell receptor beta chains were all read from a single sample in a study of cytomegalovirus exposure and HLA in healthy donors. With 60 Vbeta and 13 Jbeta primers, the PCR was carried out. The protocol was immunoSEQ multiplex PCR, while the TCRdb copy is restricted to in-frame clones and leaves out a portion. The table has under 250,000 clones, 78% seen once. Sequences were obtained from PBMCs. The receptors originated from a boy younger than 18 in good health and CMV-seronegative.

The chain employs TRBV18 and TRBJ2-7; 13 bases agree with TRBD2. V trimming: 6 bases; J trimming: 3 bases; junction bases outside the gene matches: 2. This CDR3 is 14 amino acids long. Germline-derived CDR1 and CDR2 are KGHSH and LQKENI. This CDR3 reads CASSWTSGSYEQYF. Written as DNA, the CDR3 is TGTGCCAGCTCGTGGACTAGCGGGAGCTACGAGCAGTACTTC.

This clone was found a few times. The chain carries TRBV30 and TRBJ2-1; D unresolved. Germline V lookup: CDR1 GTSNPN, CDR2 SVGIG (reference sequence). V was trimmed by 2 bases and J by 1 base, leaving 15 bases between them. This CDR3 is 16 amino acids long. DNA of the CDR3: TGTGCCTGGAGTCCTTATCTAGTGAGGTCCTACAATGAGCAGTTCTTC. It codes for CAWSPYLVRSYNEQFF.

The genes are TRBV5-8 and TRBJ1-4, with 9 bases fitting TRBD1. The CDR3 is 17 residues long. Germline loops: CDR1 SGHTS, CDR2 YDEGEE. The trim removed 4 bases at V and 0 bases at J, leaving 7 bases unmatched. The CDR3 DNA reads TGTGCCAGCAGCCCGGACAGGGGAGCTGCAACTAATGAAAAACTGTTTTTT. Amino acids: CASSPDRGAATNEKLFF. Using reference TRBV5-8 and TRBJ1-4 for the parts outside the CDR3, the full variable domain is EAGVTQSPTHLIKTRGQQATLRCSPISGHTSVYWYQQALGLGLQFLLWYDEGEERNRGNFPPRFSGRQFPNYSSELNVNALELEDSALYLCASSPDRGAATNEKLFFGSGTQLSVL.

Only a few counts were recorded for this clone. V usage is TRBV11-2 and J usage is TRBJ1-6; TRBD1 aligns across 7 bases. The CDR3 is made up of 14 amino acids. The V gene's germline CDR1 is SGHAT and CDR2 FQNNGV. Unmatched junction bases numbered 5, after V lost 4 bases and J lost 8 bases. CDR3 in amino acids: CASSSDRDHSPLHF. The CDR3 nucleotides are TGTGCCAGCAGCTCAGACAGGGATCATTCACCCCTCCACTTT.

The chain joins TRBV7-8 to TRBJ2-1; 13 bases agree with TRBD2. The CDR3 runs 18 residues. With 5 bases clipped from V and 1 base from J, the junction kept 8 bases outside the gene matches. The V gene's germline CDR1 is SGHVS and CDR2 FQNEAQ. CDR3 nucleotides: TGTGCCAGCAGCCTAGGACTAGCGGGAGTTTGGTCCTACAATGAGCAGTTCTTC. As protein: CASSLGLAGVWSYNEQFF.

To note about this clone: Other DNA sequences in the same sample also yield this CDR3. This chain joins TRBV7-3 and TRBJ1-1; no reliable D call. The CDR3 extends over 13 amino acids. The V gene lost 2 bases and the J gene lost 2 bases, with 6 bases spanning the gap. The germline CDR1 and CDR2 sequences are SGHTA and FQGTGA. CDR3 protein: CASSLSRNTEAFF. CDR3 DNA sequence: TGTGCCAGCAGCTTATCGAGAAACACTGAAGCTTTCTTT.

The chain links TRBV21-1 to TRBJ2-5; TRBD1, the table's D call, was not compared with the DNA. TRBV21-1 is described as a pseudogene. The CDR3 runs 13 residues. CDR3 DNA: TGTGCCAGCGTAACAGCCCACGAGGAGACCCAGTACTTC. This encodes CASVTAHEETQYF.

This chain uses TRBV30 with TRBJ1-2; 7 positions match TRBD1. The germline CDR1 and CDR2 sequences are GTSNPN and SVGIG (reference sequence). J lost 6 bases, V lost 6 bases, and 13 bases had no gene match. The CDR3 has 14 amino acids. This chain's CDR3 is CACSNRGVRDGYTF. The CDR3 nucleotides are TGTGCCTGTTCGAACAGGGGAGTAAGGGATGGCTACACCTTC. The whole variable domain, filled in from reference TRBV30 and TRBJ1-2, reads SQTIHQWPATLVQPVGSPLSLECTVEGTSNPNLYWYRQAAGRGLQLLFYSVGIGQISSEVPQNLSASRPQDRQFILSSKKLLLSDSGFYLCACSNRGVRDGYTFGSGTRLTVV.

The chain carries TRBV7-8 and TRBJ2-2; 9 nucleotides line up with TRBD1. Germline CDR1 SGHVS, CDR2 FQNEAQ. This CDR3 contains 15 residues. V lost 5 bases and J lost 5; bases outside the gene matches: 6. CDR3 bases: TGTGCCAGCAGCCCCCGACAGGGGGATACCGGGGAGCTGTTTTTT. This sequence encodes CASSPRQGDTGELFF.

This clone is a singleton in its sample. The chain recombines TRBV2 with TRBJ1-3; maybe TRBD1 (6 bases). Trimming took off 4 bases at V and 2 bases at J, with 15 bases between the two ends. The CDR3 extends over 16 amino acids. Germline V lookup: CDR1 SNHLY, CDR2 FYNNEI. Here the CDR3 reads CASSASQGRTGNTIYF. As DNA, the CDR3 is TGTGCCAGCAGTGCCTCACAGGGTAGGACTGGAAACACCATATATTTT.

The chain employs TRBV9 and TRBJ1-2; D may be TRBD1 (5 bases). Trimming pared 3 bases from V and 5 bases from J, leaving 17 bases between. In germline, CDR1 is SGDLS, CDR2 YYNGEE. The CDR3 has 15 residues. CDR3 DNA sequence: TGTGCCAGCAGCGAGCCGCGCGGACGGGGGTATGGCTACACCTTC. Its protein is CASSEPRGRGYGYTF.

The V and J genes are TRBV27 and TRBJ2-1; tentative D call: TRBD2 (6 bases). CDR1 MNHEY and CDR2 SMNVEV come from the germline V gene (reference sequence). The CDR3 length is 15 residues. V was pared by 6 bases and J by 4 bases, with 16 bases between. The CDR3 loop is CASSSPGVRYNEQFF. CDR3 nucleotides: TGTGCCAGCAGCTCCCCGGGGGTACGTTACAATGAGCAGTTCTTC.

The CDR3 sequence is CASSQDEAAGYNEQFF. For the CDR3, the DNA is TGTGCCAGCAGCCAAGATGAGGCAGCAGGGTACAATGAGCAGTTCTTC. V usage is TRBV4-2 and J usage is TRBJ2-1, with D maybe TRBD1 (5 bases). CDR3 length equals 16 residues. Germline loops: CDR1 LGHNA, CDR2 YNFKEQ. V was pared by 0 bases and J by 4 bases, with 13 bases between.

CDR3 coding DNA: TGTGCCAGCAGTTCCTCCAGCTACGAGCAGTACTTC. This codes for CASSSSSYEQYF. The chain couples TRBV27 to TRBJ2-7; no reliable D call. Trimming left V 4 bases short and J 3 bases short, with 7 bases between. The CDR3 is made up of 12 amino acids. CDR1 MNHEY and CDR2 SMNVEV come from the germline V gene (reference sequence).

The genes are TRBV29-1 and TRBJ2-1; no firm D call. This CDR3 region has 15 residues. The V gene lost 4 bases and the J gene lost 6 bases, with 19 bases spanning the gap. Germline assignment: CDR1 SQVTM and CDR2 ANQGSEA. The CDR3 DNA reads TGCAGCGTTGGGGTTGAGGTGTTTAACGGCAATGAGCAGTTCTTC. It encodes CSVGVEVFNGNEQFF.

This clone was recorded once. The chain employs TRBV11-3 and TRBJ1-2, with a weak D call TRBD1 (6 bases). V was cut by 4 bases and J by 3 bases, with 9 bases left in between. The length of the CDR3 is 13 residues. Germline V gene sequence: CDR1 SGHNT, CDR2 YENEEA. Here the CDR3 reads CASSWTDHYGYTF. The CDR3 DNA is TGTGCCAGCAGCTGGACAGACCACTATGGCTACACCTTC.

In nucleotides, the CDR3 is TGTGCCAGCTCTCTGGCAGGGGGCCCGGGAAACGAGCAGTACTTC. This sequence encodes CASSLAGGPGNEQYF. The rearrangement uses TRBV18 and TRBJ2-7, with TRBD1 identical over 8 bases. Unmatched junction bases numbered 12, after V lost 6 bases and J lost 5 bases. This CDR3 contains 15 residues. Germline V lookup: CDR1 KGHSH, CDR2 LQKENI.

This sequence joins TRBV7-2 and TRBJ2-7; 9 bases agree with TRBD1. V was clipped by 5 bases and J by 9 bases; unmatched bases: 11. CDR1 is SGHTA, CDR2 FQGNSA, per germline. CDR3 length equals 14 residues. CDR3 sequence: CASSPGQGYGGQYF. The DNA for the CDR3 is TGTGCCAGCAGCCCCGGACAGGGGTATGGGGGGCAGTACTTC.

This chain joins TRBV6-5 and TRBJ1-5; a possible D gene is TRBD1 (6 bases). Germline CDR1 reads MNHEY; CDR2 reads SVGAGI. The CDR3 spans 15 residues. With 6 bases removed from V and 1 base from J, the gap between germline ends came to 13 bases. In DNA form, the CDR3 reads TGTGCCAGCAGACGCACAGGGTTAAGCAATCAGCCCCAGCATTTT. This translates into CASRRTGLSNQPQHF.

V and J are TRBV5-6 and TRBJ2-5; D perhaps matches TRBD2 (6 bases). The closer fit of TRBJ2-7 to the DNA end suggests the J call may be wrong. CDR1 and CDR2 (germline): SGHDT, YYEEEE. CDR3 length: 15 residues. Written as DNA, the CDR3 is TGTGCCAGCAGCAAGACTAGTTCGGTAGTCTACGAGCAGTACTTC. Its translation: CASSKTSSVVYEQYF.